This T cell receptor (beta chain) originates from a study of shared clonotypes between healthy human individuals (dated by TCRdb to 2018 to 2020). In the study overall: The cohort included a few men and two women between 18 and 49 years of age. Leukapheresis yielded between about 0.8 and 9.5 billion PBMCs per donor. Libraries were prepared and TCR repertoires were sequenced by different laboratories using diverse techniques, in order to increase sequencing depth and limit assay-specific biases. To estimate repertoire size and how much clonotypes are shared between individuals, the study performed deep sequencing of blood TCR repertoires from roughly five healthy adults. Results and caveats for the whole study, not just this receptor: The genetic and exposure-history diversity represented was limited by the small number of donors. Based on pairwise subsampling, the degree of clonotype sharing among donors was expected to be affected by sequencing depth. Only blood was sampled, and tissue TCR repertoires likely differ from those in blood.

The CDR3 contains 15 residues, cysteine and phenylalanine counted. Of the read, only the CDR3 DNA is kept; its 45 bases are in frame from base 1. At the junction V is shortened by 4 bases and J by 1 base; bases outside the gene matches: 4. Looking up the germline V gene yields CDR1 SGHTA and CDR2 FQGNSA. TCR CDR3 regions were amplified from genomic DNA by multiplex PCR using the deep immunoSEQ assay. Extracted genomic DNA from each cell subset was distributed evenly across all wells of several immunoSEQ 96-well plates, and each plate was treated as a replicate. For unsorted PBMC, each replicate PCR was loaded with roughly 330 ng genomic DNA, equivalent to roughly 31,000 T cell genomes. Ten immunoSEQ deep assay plates were used to sequence the unsorted PBMC genomic DNA. The purified libraries were quantified using a Qubit 3.0 fluorometer, sized with a Bioanalyzer 2100, and then quantified again using the KAPA Library Quantification kit. A separate single-read 150-cycle Illumina NextSeq 550 flow cell was used to sequence each immunoSEQ 96-well plate. The paper's data handling went like this. Because the immunoSEQ output included only junctional sequences and no quality scores, the filtering could not be the same as the filtering used for full-length reads. Sequences were annotated with PyIR, a Python wrapper for IgBLAST v1.9, using IMGT germline references to assign V/J genes and CDR3. Reads with weak V/J assignments (E-value above 1e-6), missing CDR3, stop codons, out-of-frame junctions, or ambiguous translated residues were removed. V3J clonotypes were defined by identical inferred V gene, J gene, and CDR3 amino acid sequence. The percentage overlap between two repertoires was calculated by dividing the number of shared unique clonotypes by the size of the smaller repertoire. RTK rarefaction, the Chao1 estimator, and Recon v2.1 estimates of unobserved clonotypes were used to assess repertoire richness. Drawn from immuneACCESS, this table holds only the in-frame rearrangements with V and J called that TCRdb kept. Clones are partly lost; checked studies trace under half to an unresolved V gene and leave the rest unexplained. That table is the source of V, J and clone size, and D and trimming were worked out from the DNA. This sample holds about 560,000 clones; roughly four fifths were observed only once. The ten largest clones capture about 12% of the sample.

Points on this clone: No antigen is known for it. The sample holds no much larger clone one base away, and base qualities are not on file.

The donors were healthy, HIV-negative adults with no recently reported acute infections or vaccinations. Every donor was a Caucasian adult living in Nashville, Tennessee, USA. For unsorted samples, approximately 81 million PBMCs were counted, and genomic DNA was extracted using the QIAamp DNA Blood Mini kit. After blood collection by leukapheresis, PBMCs were isolated using Ficoll-Histopaque density gradient centrifugation and then cryopreserved in the vapor phase of liquid nitrogen. Recombination joined TRBV7-2 with TRBJ2-1; TRBD2 agrees with 7 junctional bases. The clonotype was recovered from a woman between 40 and 55 years old in good health. Some clones in this sample may be carry-over from other donors' samples. The sequencing sample was made of PBMCs. CDR3 reads: CASSWDSGSYNEQFF. The DNA reads as follows: TGTGCCAGCAGCTGGGATAGCGGGTCCTACAATGAGCAGTTCTTC.